The source of this TCR beta chain is a study of T cells after yellow fever vaccination. General study findings and limits: Once the booster was given, most primary-vaccination clones reappeared, at over 95% for CD4 and roughly 85% for CD8. The secondary response was weaker but peaked faster, day 5 versus 15.

Germline loops: CDR1 KGHDR, CDR2 SFDVKD. The CDR3 has 16 amino acids. The junction had 7 bases not matched to a gene; V was cut back by 3 bases and J by 1 base. A 5'RACE template-switching step, the method used to make TCR cDNA, added a universal primer site and UMIs. TCRdb ran MiXCR on the 5' RACE reads and lists one entry per CDR3 protein. The sample lists hundreds of thousands of distinct CDR3 sequences, less than 4.5% occurring once. Turning to this clonotype: The target antigen is unknown.

This sample comprised PBMCs, obtained on the day of the yellow fever booster vaccination. The chain combines TRBV24-1 with TRBJ1-2; 7 nucleotides align to TRBD1. The sequence derives from a man aged 18 to 35 who received the YFV17D yellow fever vaccine. CDR3 loop: CATSDLTAGGNYGYTF. In nucleotides, the CDR3 is TGTGCCACCAGTGATCTGACGGCAGGGGGTAACTATGGCTACACCTTC.